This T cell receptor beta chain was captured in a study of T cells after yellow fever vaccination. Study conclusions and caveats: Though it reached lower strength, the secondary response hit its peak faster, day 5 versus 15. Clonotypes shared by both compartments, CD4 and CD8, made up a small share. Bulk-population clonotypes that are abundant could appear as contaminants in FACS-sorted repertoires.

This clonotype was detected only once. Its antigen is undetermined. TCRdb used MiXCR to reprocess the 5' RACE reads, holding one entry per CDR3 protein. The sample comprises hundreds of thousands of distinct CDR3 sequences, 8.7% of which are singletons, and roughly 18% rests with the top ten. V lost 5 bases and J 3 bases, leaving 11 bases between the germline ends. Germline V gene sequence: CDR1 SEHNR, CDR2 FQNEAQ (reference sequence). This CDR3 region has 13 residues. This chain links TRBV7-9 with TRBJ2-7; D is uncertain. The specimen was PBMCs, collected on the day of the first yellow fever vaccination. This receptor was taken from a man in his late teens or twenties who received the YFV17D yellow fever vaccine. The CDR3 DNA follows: TGTGCCAGCAGCCCCCGGCTCCTCTACGAGCAGTACTTC. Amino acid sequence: CASSPRLLYEQYF.